The clone carrying this T cell receptor (beta chain) was detected a few times. This sample is drawn from a study of regulatory T cells in long-lasting Graves disease. Regarding time point: newly diagnosed GD, antithyroid drugs for less than 3 months. There was RNA extracted from PBMCs, and the TCR library was made from it. Library construction for TCR beta used iRepertoire HTBI primers and Arm-PCR of CDR3 regions. TCRdb recomputed calls from the multiplex PCR reads with MiXCR, one row per CDR3 protein. The sample consists of approximately 480,000 distinct CDR3 sequences, about 16% of them appearing once. This sample was shared with a second study, whose subject was T cells in Graves' hyperthyroidism and ophthalmopathy. This second study notes: Each diagnosis drew on symptoms, thyroxine, TRAb, thyroid ultrasound and orbital computed tomography findings.

This clonotype was sampled from a man between 40 and 49 years old with Graves disease. This material consisted of peripheral blood mononuclear cells (PBMCs), taken at new diagnosis, from a patient treated with antithyroid drugs.

CDR3 nucleotide sequence: TGCAGTGCTAGAGAGGTCGCTAGATGGGATACGCAGTATTTT. It encodes CSAREVARWDTQYF. This chain uses TRBV20-1 with TRBJ2-3; D remains ambiguous. CDR3 size: 14 residues. Germline V gene data show CDR1 as DFQATT and CDR2 as SNEGSKA (reference sequence). The V end was cut by 0 bases, the J end by 6 bases, with 13 bases between.